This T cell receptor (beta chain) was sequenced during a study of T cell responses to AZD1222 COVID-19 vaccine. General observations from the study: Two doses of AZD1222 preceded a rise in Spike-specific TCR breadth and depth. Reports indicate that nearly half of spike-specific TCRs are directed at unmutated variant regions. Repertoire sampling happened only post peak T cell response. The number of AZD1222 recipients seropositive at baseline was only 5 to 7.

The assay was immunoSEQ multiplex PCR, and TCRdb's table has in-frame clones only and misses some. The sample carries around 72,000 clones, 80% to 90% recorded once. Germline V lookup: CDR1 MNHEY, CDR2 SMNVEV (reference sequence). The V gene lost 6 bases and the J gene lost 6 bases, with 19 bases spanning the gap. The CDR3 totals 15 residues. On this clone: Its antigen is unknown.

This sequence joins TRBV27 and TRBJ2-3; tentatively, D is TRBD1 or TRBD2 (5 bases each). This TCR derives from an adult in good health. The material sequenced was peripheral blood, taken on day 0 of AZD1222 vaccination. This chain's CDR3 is CASSLGEPRTDTQYF. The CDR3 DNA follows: TGTGCCAGCAGCCTGGGGGAACCTAGAACCGATACGCAGTATTTT.